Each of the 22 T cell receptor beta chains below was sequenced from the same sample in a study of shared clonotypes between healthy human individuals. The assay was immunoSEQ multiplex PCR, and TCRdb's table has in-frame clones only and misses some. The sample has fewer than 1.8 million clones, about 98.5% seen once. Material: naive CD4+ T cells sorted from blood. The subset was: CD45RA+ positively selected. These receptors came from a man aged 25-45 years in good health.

The CDR3 reads CASSVEILNTGELFF. The CDR3 nucleotides are TGTGCCAGCAGCGTTGAGATTCTCAACACCGGGGAGCTGTTTTTT. V is TRBV9 and J is TRBJ2-2; D gene ambiguous. V was trimmed by 2 bases and J by 2 bases, leaving 10 bases between them. The germline V gene encodes CDR1 SGDLS and CDR2 YYNGEE. This CDR3 spans 15 amino acids.

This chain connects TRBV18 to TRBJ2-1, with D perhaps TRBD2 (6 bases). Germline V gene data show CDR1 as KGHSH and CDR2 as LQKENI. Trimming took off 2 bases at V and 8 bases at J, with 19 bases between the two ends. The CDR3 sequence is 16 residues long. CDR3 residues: CASSPSAGTGLDEQFF. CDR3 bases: TGTGCCAGCTCACCATCGGCGGGAACCGGTCTAGATGAGCAGTTCTTC.

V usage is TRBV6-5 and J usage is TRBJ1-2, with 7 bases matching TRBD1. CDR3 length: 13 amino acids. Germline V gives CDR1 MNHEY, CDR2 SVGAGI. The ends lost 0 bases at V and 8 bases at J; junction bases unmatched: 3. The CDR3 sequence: CASSYSGQEGYTF. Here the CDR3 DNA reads TGTGCCAGCAGTTACTCCGGACAGGAGGGCTACACCTTC.

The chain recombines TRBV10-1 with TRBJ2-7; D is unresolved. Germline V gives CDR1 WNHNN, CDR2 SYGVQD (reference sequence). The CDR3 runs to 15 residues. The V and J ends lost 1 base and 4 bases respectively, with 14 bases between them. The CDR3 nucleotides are TGCGCCAGCAGTGAGTTTGGGAACAAACCTTACGAGCAGTACTTC. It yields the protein CASSEFGNKPYEQYF.

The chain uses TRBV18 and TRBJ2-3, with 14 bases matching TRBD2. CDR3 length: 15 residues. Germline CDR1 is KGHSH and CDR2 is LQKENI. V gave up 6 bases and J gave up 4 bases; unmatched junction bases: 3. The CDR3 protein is CASSRTSGRSDTQYF. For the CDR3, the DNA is TGTGCCAGCTCCCGGACTAGCGGGAGGTCAGATACGCAGTATTTT. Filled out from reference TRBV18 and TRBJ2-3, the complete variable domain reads NAGVMQNPRHLVRRRGQEARLRCSPMKGHSHVYWYRQLPEEGLKFMVYLQKENIIDESGMPKERFSAEFPKEGPSILRIQQVVRGDSAAYFCASSRTSGRSDTQYFGPGTRLTVL.

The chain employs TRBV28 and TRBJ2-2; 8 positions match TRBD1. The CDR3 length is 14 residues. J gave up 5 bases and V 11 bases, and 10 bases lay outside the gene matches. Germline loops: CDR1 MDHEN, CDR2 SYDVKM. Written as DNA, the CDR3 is TGTGCCGGACAGGGACGACTAAATACCGGGGAGCTGTTTTTT. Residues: CAGQGRLNTGELFF.

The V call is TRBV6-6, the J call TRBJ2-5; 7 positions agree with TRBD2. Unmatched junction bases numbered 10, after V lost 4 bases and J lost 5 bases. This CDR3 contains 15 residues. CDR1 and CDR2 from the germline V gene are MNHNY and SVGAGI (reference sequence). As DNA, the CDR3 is TGTGCCAGCAGTTTGACTAGCTTGGGTTCGGAGACCCAGTACTTC. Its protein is CASSLTSLGSETQYF.

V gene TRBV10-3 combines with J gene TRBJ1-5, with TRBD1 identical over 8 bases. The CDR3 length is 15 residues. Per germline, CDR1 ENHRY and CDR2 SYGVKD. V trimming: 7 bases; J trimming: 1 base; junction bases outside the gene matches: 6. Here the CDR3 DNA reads TGTGCCATCATCTTGACAGGGGACAGCAATCAGCCCCAGCATTTT. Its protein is CAIILTGDSNQPQHF.

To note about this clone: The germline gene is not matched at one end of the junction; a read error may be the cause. The CDR3 spells CASTLGRGDYEQYF. In DNA form, the CDR3 reads TGTGCCAGCACCTTGGGCAGGGGGGACTACGAGCAGTACTTC. The chain recombines TRBV5-8 with TRBJ2-7, with a possible D match to TRBD1 (7 bases). The germline gives CDR1 SGHTS, CDR2 YDEGEE. The CDR3 runs to 14 residues.

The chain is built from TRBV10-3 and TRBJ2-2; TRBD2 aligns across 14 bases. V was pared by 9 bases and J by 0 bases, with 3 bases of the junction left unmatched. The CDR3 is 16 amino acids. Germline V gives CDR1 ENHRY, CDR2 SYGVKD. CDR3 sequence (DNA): TGTGCCATAGGACTAGCGGGAGGCGCGAACACCGGGGAGCTGTTTTTT. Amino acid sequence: CAIGLAGGANTGELFF.

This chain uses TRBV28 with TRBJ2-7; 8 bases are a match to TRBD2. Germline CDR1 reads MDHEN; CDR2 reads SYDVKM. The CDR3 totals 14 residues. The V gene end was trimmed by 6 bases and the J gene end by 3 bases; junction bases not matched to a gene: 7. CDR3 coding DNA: TGTGCCAGCAGGGTTAGCGGGGAACTCTACGAGCAGTACTTC. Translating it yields CASRVSGELYEQYF.

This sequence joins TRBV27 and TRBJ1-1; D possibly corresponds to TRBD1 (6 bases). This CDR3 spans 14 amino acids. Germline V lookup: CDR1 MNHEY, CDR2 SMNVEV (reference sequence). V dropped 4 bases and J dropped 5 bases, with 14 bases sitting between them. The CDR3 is CASSWTWGRTEAFF. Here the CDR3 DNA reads TGTGCCAGCAGTTGGACATGGGGGCGGACTGAAGCTTTCTTT.

The CDR3 spells CASSGTSSRTDTQYF. The CDR3 DNA reads TGCGCCAGCAGCGGGACATCTTCTCGGACAGATACGCAGTATTTT. This rearrangement joins TRBV5-1 to TRBJ2-3, with D perhaps TRBD1 (6 bases). This CDR3 contains 15 residues. Germline V gives CDR1 SGHRS, CDR2 YFSETQ. The germline V and J ends were trimmed by 4 bases and 3 bases, with 15 bases remaining between them.

CDR3 amino acids: CASSNPGQEGCEAFF. CDR3 DNA sequence: TGTGCCAGCAGCAATCCGGGACAGGAAGGATGTGAAGCTTTCTTT. The V and J genes are TRBV21-1 and TRBJ1-1; the D call TRBD1 from the table was never checked on the DNA. TRBV21-1 is noted as a pseudogene. This CDR3 has 15 residues.

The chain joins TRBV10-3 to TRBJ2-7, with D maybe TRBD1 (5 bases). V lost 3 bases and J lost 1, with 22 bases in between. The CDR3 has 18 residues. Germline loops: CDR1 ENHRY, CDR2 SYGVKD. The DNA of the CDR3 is TGTGCCATCAGTGAAGTTTCGCAGGCGGCCAAGGGGTCCTACGAGCAGTACTTC. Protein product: CAISEVSQAAKGSYEQYF.

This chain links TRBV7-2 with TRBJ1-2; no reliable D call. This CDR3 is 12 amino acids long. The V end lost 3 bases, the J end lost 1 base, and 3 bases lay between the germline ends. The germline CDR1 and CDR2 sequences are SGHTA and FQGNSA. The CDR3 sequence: CASSFFNYGYTF. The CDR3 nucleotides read TGTGCCAGCAGCTTTTTTAACTATGGCTACACCTTC.

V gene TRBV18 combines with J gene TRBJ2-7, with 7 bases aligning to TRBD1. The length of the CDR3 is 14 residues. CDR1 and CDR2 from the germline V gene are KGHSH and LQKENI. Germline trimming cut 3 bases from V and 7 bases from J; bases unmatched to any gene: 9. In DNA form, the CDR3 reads TGTGCCAGCTCACCTCCGGGACAGCGTTCGGAGCAGTACTTC. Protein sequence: CASSPPGQRSEQYF.

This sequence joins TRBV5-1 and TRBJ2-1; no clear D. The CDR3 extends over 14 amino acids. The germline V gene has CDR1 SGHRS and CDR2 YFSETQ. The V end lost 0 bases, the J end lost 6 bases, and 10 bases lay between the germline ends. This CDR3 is CASSLVPGSNEQFF. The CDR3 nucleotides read TGCGCCAGCAGCTTGGTTCCTGGTAGCAATGAGCAGTTCTTC.

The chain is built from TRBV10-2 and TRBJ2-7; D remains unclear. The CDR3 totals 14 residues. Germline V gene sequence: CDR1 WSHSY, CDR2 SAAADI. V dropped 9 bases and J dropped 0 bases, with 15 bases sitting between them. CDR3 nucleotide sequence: TGCGCCAGGAGAGCACCAGACCACTCCTACGAGCAGTACTTC. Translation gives CARRAPDHSYEQYF.

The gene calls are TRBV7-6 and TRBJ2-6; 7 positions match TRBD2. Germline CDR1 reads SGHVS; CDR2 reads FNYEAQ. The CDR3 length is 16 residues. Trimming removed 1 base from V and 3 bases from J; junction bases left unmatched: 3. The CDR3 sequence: CASSLEAGFGANVLTF. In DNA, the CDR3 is TGTGCCAGCAGCTTAGAAGCGGGGTTTGGGGCCAACGTCCTGACTTTC.

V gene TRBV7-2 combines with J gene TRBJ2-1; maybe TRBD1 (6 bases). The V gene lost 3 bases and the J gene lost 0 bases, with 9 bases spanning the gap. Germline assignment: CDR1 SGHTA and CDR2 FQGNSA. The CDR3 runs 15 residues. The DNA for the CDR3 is TGTGCCAGCAGCTTTTACAGGGACTCCTACAATGAGCAGTTCTTC. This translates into CASSFYRDSYNEQFF.

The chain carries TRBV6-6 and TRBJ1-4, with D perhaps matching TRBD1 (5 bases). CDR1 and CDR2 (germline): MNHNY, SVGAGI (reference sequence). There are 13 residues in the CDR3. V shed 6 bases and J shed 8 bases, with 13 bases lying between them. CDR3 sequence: CASRGRELEKLFF. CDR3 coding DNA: TGTGCCAGCAGAGGCAGGGAGCTGGAAAAACTGTTTTTT.